The clone carrying this TCR beta chain was observed many times. Its antigen is currently unknown. This specimen comes from a study of early T cells in non-severe SARS-CoV-2 infection. On the study more broadly: Unsorted whole-blood RNA was sequenced in bulk, leaving chains unpaired. Study findings and constraints: Anti-spike CD8 responses were favored by VDJdb matching, which missed private and CD4 specificities.

J lost 3 bases, V lost 1 base, and 3 bases had no gene match. The CDR3 runs to 14 residues. CDR1 MNHNS and CDR2 SASEGT come from the germline V gene. Unique molecular identifiers were affixed to single, distinct cDNA molecules. TCRdb independently ran MiXCR on the 5' RACE reads; one entry per CDR3 protein. There are about 46,000 distinct CDR3 sequences in the sample; approximately 5.1% occur only once, and under 5.5% lies in the top ten. Sequences were derived from whole blood, sampled at baseline. The sequence came from an adult who was a healthcare worker with PCR-confirmed SARS-CoV-2 infection or an uninfected control (not recorded which). This rearrangement joins TRBV6-1 to TRBJ2-7; 7 positions agree with TRBD2. CDR3 loop: CASSEGWEGYEQYF. CDR3 coding DNA: TGTGCCAGCAGTGAAGGGTGGGAGGGCTACGAGCAGTACTTC.